These 9 T cell receptor beta chains originate from one sample sequenced in a study of cytomegalovirus exposure and HLA in healthy donors. The repertoire was sequenced with immunoSEQ multiplex PCR; TCRdb's copy has only in-frame clones and lacks some. The sample has some 150,000 clones, 85% to 90% seen once. The sample taken for sequencing was PBMCs. Source of these receptors: a woman aged 18-29 years in good health and CMV-seropositive.

This chain connects TRBV9 to TRBJ2-1; 8 positions agree with TRBD2. CDR1 and CDR2 from the germline V gene are SGDLS and YYNGEE. This CDR3 region has 13 residues. V dropped 3 bases and J dropped 5; count of bases not matched to a gene: 1. The CDR3 DNA reads TGTGCCAGCAGCGGGACTAGCAACAATGAGCAGTTCTTC. Its translation: CASSGTSNNEQFF.

This chain uses TRBV6-5 with TRBJ2-5, with D possibly matching TRBD2 (6 bases). The CDR3 totals 14 residues. V was clipped by 0 bases and J by 5 bases, with 10 bases between them. The V gene's germline CDR1 is MNHEY and CDR2 SVGAGI. CDR3 bases: TGTGCCAGCAGTTACTCGGGAGGAAAGGAGACCCAGTACTTC. Protein: CASSYSGGKETQYF.

The rearrangement links TRBV11-2 to TRBJ2-7, with 10 bases fitting TRBD1. V dropped 8 bases and J dropped 6; count of bases not matched to a gene: 4. There are 12 residues in the CDR3. The germline CDR1 and CDR2 sequences are SGHAT and FQNNGV. The CDR3 coding sequence is TGTGCCAGCGGGACAGGGGTGGGCGAGCAGTACTTC. Translating gives CASGTGVGEQYF.

The rearrangement joins TRBV15 to TRBJ2-3, with a weak D call TRBD1 (5 bases). V gave up 4 bases and J gave up 2 bases, with 10 bases separating them. The CDR3 totals 14 residues. Germline CDR1 reads LNHNV; CDR2 reads YYDKDF (reference sequence). The CDR3 region has the DNA TGTGCCACCAGCATGGGGCCCCCCACAGATACGCAGTATTTT. Translating gives CATSMGPPTDTQYF. Full variable domain (rest looked up from reference TRBV15 and TRBJ2-3): DAMVIQNPRYQVTQFGKPVTLSCSQTLNHNVMYWYQQKSSQAPKLLFHYYDKDFNNEADTPDNFQSRRPNTSFCFLDIRSPGLGDTAMYLCATSMGPPTDTQYFGPGTRLTVL.

V is TRBV2 and J is TRBJ2-5; TRBD2 matches at 9 bases. This CDR3 region has 14 residues. Germline V CDR1 and CDR2: SNHLY, FYNNEI. V was pared by 8 bases and J by 5 bases, with 9 bases of the junction left unmatched. CDR3 sequence (DNA): TGTGCCAGCGGCACTATAGCGGGAGTTGAGACCCAGTACTTC. Residues: CASGTIAGVETQYF.

The J gene is TRBJ1-1, the V gene TRBV11-3, with TRBD1 matching 8 bases. Germline loops: CDR1 SGHNT, CDR2 YENEEA. The CDR3 runs to 14 residues. J gave up 4 bases and V 5 bases, and 6 bases lay outside the gene matches. The CDR3, as DNA: TGTGCCAGCAGCGCGACAGGGGTGGGCACTGAAGCTTTCTTT. Translation gives CASSATGVGTEAFF.

The CDR3 sequence: CASSELGRVNEKLFF. For the CDR3, the DNA is TGTGCCAGCAGTGAATTAGGGCGGGTAAACGAAAAACTGTTTTTT. The V gene is TRBV2, the J gene TRBJ1-4; D call uncertain. The CDR3 totals 15 residues. Germline V gene data show CDR1 as SNHLY and CDR2 as FYNNEI. The ends were cut back, 2 bases at V and 8 bases at J, with 15 bases in the middle.

The V call is TRBV7-9, the J call TRBJ1-2; 8 bases are a match to TRBD1. Germline CDR1 is SEHNR and CDR2 is FQNEAQ (reference sequence). The length of the CDR3 is 16 residues. The ends lost 1 base at V and 4 bases at J; junction bases unmatched: 8. The CDR3 DNA is TGTGCCAGCAGCTTAGGGGGACAGGCCCAACTCTATGGCTACACCTTC. Translating gives CASSLGGQAQLYGYTF. Variable domain in full (rest from reference TRBV7-9 and TRBJ1-2): DTGVSQNPRHKITKRGQNVTFRCDPISEHNRLYWYRQTLGQGPEFLTYFQNEAQLEKSRLLSDRFSAERPKGSFSTLEIQRTEQGDSAMYLCASSLGGQAQLYGYTFGSGTRLTVV.

The chain combines TRBV6-5 with TRBJ1-1; possibly TRBD1 for D (5 bases). CDR1 and CDR2 from the germline V gene are MNHEY and SVGAGI. With 2 bases removed from V and 7 bases from J, the gap between germline ends came to 11 bases. The CDR3 consists of 13 residues. The CDR3 protein is CASSYRGGGEAFF. For the CDR3, the DNA is TGTGCCAGCAGTTACAGGGGTGGTGGTGAAGCTTTCTTT.